Below, 31 T cell receptor beta chains from the same sample are listed, as sequenced in a study of blood T cell repertoires in COVID-19. The data were produced by immunoSEQ multiplex PCR, yet TCRdb's version contains in-frame clones alone and is incomplete. Of roughly 190,000 clones listed, roughly 76% are singletons. The sequenced sample consisted of peripheral blood. The receptors here all came from a woman in her 40s with COVID-19, enrolled during active disease.

This clone came up once. The gene calls are TRBV5-4 and TRBJ2-7; TRBD1 agrees at 12 bases. The V gene end was trimmed by 1 base and the J gene end by 7 bases; junction bases not matched to a gene: 6. The CDR3 contains 15 residues. CDR1 is SGHNT and CDR2 is YYREEE in the germline V gene (reference sequence). Here the CDR3 DNA reads TGTGCCAGCAGCTTGCCCGGGACAGGGGGCGCGGAGCAGTACTTC. Translated, it gives CASSLPGTGGAEQYF.

This clone was observed many times. The V and J genes are TRBV11-2 and TRBJ2-1; unclear D gene. Germline-derived CDR1 and CDR2 are SGHAT and FQNNGV. Trimming cost V 1 base and J 0 bases, with 7 bases left between them. The CDR3 consists of 15 residues. As DNA, the CDR3 is TGTGCCAGCAGCTTAGGCGAGAGCTCCTACAATGAGCAGTTCTTC. It translates to CASSLGESSYNEQFF.

The chain joins TRBV7-9 to TRBJ2-3; D is unclear. The V end was cut by 4 bases, the J end by 6 bases, with 5 bases between. CDR3 length: 11 amino acids. Germline CDR1 and CDR2: SEHNR and FQNEAQ (reference sequence). In DNA, the CDR3 is TGTGCCAGCAGCTCCTTGGATACGCAGTATTTT. Translation: CASSSLDTQYF.

The chain combines TRBV19 with TRBJ1-2; 8 positions agree with TRBD1. Germline V gene lookup returns CDR1 LNHDA and CDR2 SQIVND (reference sequence). V was clipped by 9 bases and J by 4 bases; unmatched bases: 4. This CDR3 has 12 amino acids. CDR3 residues: CASQQGVYGYTF. The CDR3, as DNA: TGTGCCAGCCAACAGGGGGTCTATGGCTACACCTTC.

CDR3 protein: CASSALPGTDEAFF. The CDR3 DNA sequence: TGTGCCAGCAGTGCCCTTCCCGGGACAGATGAAGCTTTCTTT. This chain connects TRBV6-6 to TRBJ1-1, with TRBD1 matching over 7 bases. J gave up 7 bases and V 5 bases, and 10 bases lay outside the gene matches. CDR3 length: 14 amino acids. In germline, CDR1 is MNHNY, CDR2 SVGAGI (reference sequence).

This chain links TRBV14 with TRBJ2-7; D possibly corresponds to TRBD2 (6 bases). The V and J ends lost 4 bases and 0 bases respectively, with 13 bases between them. The CDR3 loop spans 15 amino acids. CDR1 and CDR2 (germline): SGHDN, FVKESK. CDR3 loop: CASSLFAGSSYEQYV. CDR3 nucleotides: TGTGCCAGCAGCCTTTTTGCGGGGAGCTCCTACGAGCAGTACGTC.

V is TRBV7-8 and J is TRBJ1-5, with D maybe TRBD1 (5 bases). CDR1 and CDR2 (germline): SGHVS, FQNEAQ. This CDR3 has 13 amino acids. The V and J ends lost 5 bases and 6 bases respectively, with 11 bases between them. This CDR3 is CASSARVTQPQHF. The DNA for the CDR3 is TGTGCCAGCAGCGCCAGGGTGACTCAGCCCCAGCATTTT.

The rearrangement joins TRBV29-1 to TRBJ2-3; 8 nucleotides align to TRBD2. The CDR3 runs 14 residues. Germline V gene data show CDR1 as SQVTM and CDR2 as ANQGSEA. The V segment lost 7 bases and the J segment 3 bases; nucleotides outside the gene matches: 9. CDR3 protein: CSARSGSGTDTQYF. CDR3 DNA: TGCAGCGCCAGAAGCGGGAGTGGTACAGATACGCAGTATTTT.

This clone showed up just once. The chain combines TRBV25-1 with TRBJ2-7; 8 nucleotides match TRBD1. V lost 7 bases, J lost 2 bases, and 10 bases stayed unmatched. This CDR3 contains 15 residues. Per germline, CDR1 MGHDK and CDR2 SYGVNS. The CDR3 reads CASTPGDRGTYEQYF. CDR3 DNA: TGTGCCAGCACCCCTGGAGACAGGGGAACCTACGAGCAGTACTTC.

The table lists this clone with a count of one. V and J are TRBV28 and TRBJ1-6; 10 nucleotides line up with TRBD1. CDR3 length: 15 amino acids. CDR1 is MDHEN, CDR2 SYDVKM, per germline. The ends lost 3 bases at V and 8 bases at J; junction bases unmatched: 4. This chain's CDR3 is CASSLGQGRYSPLHF. The CDR3 DNA is TGTGCCAGCAGTTTGGGACAGGGGAGGTATTCACCCCTCCACTTT.

A single count supports this clone. The chain joins TRBV2 to TRBJ1-5, with unresolved D. There are 13 residues in the CDR3. Germline V gene lookup returns CDR1 SNHLY and CDR2 FYNNEI. Trimming removed 7 bases at V and 0 bases at J, with 7 bases between. CDR3 in DNA: TGTGCCAGCACAACGGTTAGCAATCAGCCCCAGCATTTT. Translating it yields CASTTVSNQPQHF.

The rearrangement links TRBV2 to TRBJ2-1; 10 bases line up with TRBD2. The CDR3 spans 15 residues. Germline lookup yields CDR1 SNHLY and CDR2 FYNNEI. V shed 6 bases and J 4 bases; nucleotides not matched to a gene: 6. The CDR3 nucleotides read TGTGCCAGCAGCCAGACTAGCGGGCCGTACAATGAGCAGTTCTTC. Translating gives CASSQTSGPYNEQFF.

CDR3 nucleotides: TGTGCCAGCAGCAACGGGGGGGGGCAGTATTTT. Protein: CASSNGGGQYF. The chain employs TRBV12-3 or TRBV12-4 and TRBJ2-3; 8 bases map to TRBD2. V lost 6 bases, J lost 11 bases, and 4 bases stayed unmatched. CDR3 size: 11 residues.

J is TRBJ1-1 and V is TRBV13; D unclear. The germline V gene has CDR1 PRHDT and CDR2 FYEKMQ (reference sequence). Trimming left V 5 bases short and J 3 bases short, with 10 bases between. The CDR3 sequence is 13 residues long. The CDR3 coding sequence is TGTGCCAGCAGCAACCAGGTGTACACTGAAGCTTTCTTT. It translates to CASSNQVYTEAFF.

The genes are TRBV7-3 and TRBJ2-5; perhaps TRBD1 as D (5 bases). Germline loops: CDR1 SGHTA, CDR2 FQGTGA. The ends were cut back, 2 bases at V and 5 bases at J, with 15 bases in the middle. The CDR3 is made up of 15 amino acids. The CDR3 reads CASSLSTGKGETQYF. The CDR3 DNA reads TGTGCCAGCAGCTTATCCACAGGAAAAGGGGAGACCCAGTACTTC. Full variable domain (rest looked up from reference TRBV7-3 and TRBJ2-5): GAGVSQTPSNKVTEKGKYVELRCDPISGHTALYWYRQSLGQGPEFLIYFQGTGAADDSGLPNDRFFAVRPEGSVSTLKIQRTERGDSAVYLCASSLSTGKGETQYFGPGTRLLVL.

The V gene is TRBV30, the J gene TRBJ2-3; a weak D match, TRBD1 (6 bases). V was pared by 0 bases and J by 3 bases, with 10 bases between. CDR3 length: 14 amino acids. Germline assignment: CDR1 GTSNPN and CDR2 SVGIG (reference sequence). The CDR3 bases are TGTGCCTGGAGTGTCCGGCAGGGGACAGATACGCAGTATTTT. As protein: CAWSVRQGTDTQYF.

The chain links TRBV4-2 to TRBJ2-1, with 14 nucleotides matching TRBD2. Germline CDR1 and CDR2: LGHNA and YNFKEQ. V lost 3 bases to trimming and J lost 9 bases; unmatched junction nucleotides: 4. The CDR3 extends over 15 amino acids. As DNA, the CDR3 is TGTGCCAGCAGCCACGGACTAGCGGGGGGCCTTGAGCAGTTCTTC. Amino acids: CASSHGLAGGLEQFF.

The CDR3 DNA reads TGTGCCAGCACCGTCAACCGGAGGGGCCACGCCGAAGCTTTCTTT. This encodes CASTVNRRGHAEAFF. The V call is TRBV6-5, the J call TRBJ1-1, with D possibly matching TRBD1 (5 bases). V was cut by 7 bases and J by 8 bases, with 23 bases left in between. Germline CDR1 reads MNHEY; CDR2 reads SVGAGI. This CDR3 comprises 15 residues.

The chain links TRBV5-5 to TRBJ1-1; TRBD1 matches 7 bases. The length of the CDR3 is 14 residues. CDR1 and CDR2 from the germline V gene are SGHKS and YYEKEE (reference sequence). V lost 4 bases to trimming and J lost 6 bases; unmatched junction nucleotides: 9. Here the CDR3 reads CASSAETGVAEAFF. The CDR3 nucleotides are TGTGCCAGCAGCGCGGAAACAGGGGTCGCTGAAGCTTTCTTT.

CDR3 in amino acids: CASSTRQGADTEAFF. The CDR3 bases are TGCGCCAGCAGCACTCGACAGGGGGCGGACACTGAAGCTTTCTTT. The chain couples TRBV5-1 to TRBJ1-1; TRBD1 matches at 10 bases. This CDR3 has 15 amino acids. Trimming cost V 4 bases and J 3 bases; bases outside gene matches: 6. From germline, CDR1 is SGHRS and CDR2 YFSETQ.

This chain links TRBV27 with TRBJ2-3; the match to TRBD2 covers 7 bases. This CDR3 has 13 residues. Germline V gene sequence: CDR1 MNHEY, CDR2 SMNVEV (reference sequence). Trimming at V came to 6 bases and at J to 4 bases, leaving 4 bases not matched to a gene. For the CDR3, the DNA is TGTGCCAGCAGGAGCGGGGTTCCAGATACGCAGTATTTT. It codes for CASRSGVPDTQYF.

The chain links TRBV15 to TRBJ1-3; 7 positions match TRBD1. Germline-derived CDR1 and CDR2 are LNHNV and YYDKDF (reference sequence). V lost 0 bases to trimming and J lost 1 base; unmatched junction nucleotides: 3. This CDR3 has 16 residues. The CDR3 reads CATSRDPGGSGNTIYF. The DNA for the CDR3 is TGTGCCACCAGCAGAGATCCAGGGGGATCTGGAAACACCATATATTTT.

This clone was detected once. This chain connects TRBV27 to TRBJ1-6; possibly TRBD1 for D (5 bases). The CDR3 length is 15 residues. CDR1 and CDR2 from the germline V gene are MNHEY and SMNVEV (reference sequence). V lost 6 bases, J lost 6 bases, and 15 bases lay in between. The CDR3 nucleotides read TGTGCCAGCAGCGAGGGACTATGGGGTAATTCACCCCTCCACTTT. Its translation: CASSEGLWGNSPLHF.

The gene calls are TRBV6-5 and TRBJ1-1, with D possibly TRBD1 on 5 matching bases. Trimming removed 6 bases at V and 2 bases at J, with 13 bases between. The CDR3 consists of 14 residues. In germline, CDR1 is MNHEY, CDR2 SVGAGI. Here the CDR3 reads CASRSPRGNTEAFF. Here the CDR3 DNA reads TGTGCCAGCAGGTCCCCTAGGGGTAACACTGAAGCTTTCTTT.

The rearrangement links TRBV7-8 to TRBJ1-1, with D hard to call. V lost 6 bases and J 2 bases, leaving 10 bases between the germline ends. CDR1 SGHVS and CDR2 FQNEAQ come from the germline V gene. CDR3 size: 13 residues. The CDR3 loop is CASRRIINTEAFF. The DNA of the CDR3 is TGTGCCAGCAGGAGGATAATTAACACTGAAGCTTTCTTT.

This clone was detected once. In DNA form, the CDR3 reads TGTGCCTCCTCGACTAGCAATTCAGTAGATACGCAGTATTTT. Residues: CASSTSNSVDTQYF. The chain carries TRBV6-5 and TRBJ2-3; 7 bases agree with TRBD2. The trim removed 11 bases at V and 5 bases at J, leaving 13 bases unmatched. This CDR3 is 14 amino acids long. Germline V gene sequence: CDR1 MNHEY, CDR2 SVGAGI.

The rearrangement joins TRBV7-9 to TRBJ2-5; the match to TRBD2 covers 7 bases. The J segment lost 5 bases and the V segment lost 10 bases, leaving 16 bases of the junction unmatched. Germline CDR1 reads SEHNR; CDR2 reads FQNEAQ (reference sequence). The CDR3 runs to 15 residues. The CDR3 region has the DNA TGTGCCATAAAGGGAACTAGCGCCCTATCGGAGACCCAGTACTTC. It is translated as CAIKGTSALSETQYF.

This clone showed up just a few times. The V and J genes are TRBV7-8 and TRBJ2-4; no firm D call. Trimming took 2 bases from V and 4 from J, leaving 6 bases between them. The CDR3 totals 13 residues. Germline V gene sequence: CDR1 SGHVS, CDR2 FQNEAQ. Here the CDR3 reads CASSLSHKNIQYF. In DNA, the CDR3 is TGTGCCAGCAGCTTAAGCCATAAAAACATTCAGTACTTC.

The chain combines TRBV2 with TRBJ2-3; D unclear. CDR1 SNHLY and CDR2 FYNNEI come from the germline V gene. V dropped 8 bases and J dropped 6 bases, with 3 bases sitting between them. CDR3 length: 9 amino acids. The CDR3 DNA reads as TGTGCCAGCGGCGATACGCAGTATTTT. It encodes CASGDTQYF.

This chain uses TRBV7-6 with TRBJ2-1; 7 bases match TRBD2. Trimming took 8 bases from V and 7 from J; bases not matched to a gene: 5. Germline-derived CDR1 and CDR2 are SGHVS and FNYEAQ. The CDR3 covers 12 residues. CDR3 sequence reads: CASGREGNEQFF. CDR3 in DNA: TGTGCCAGCGGGAGGGAGGGTAATGAGCAGTTCTTC.

The chain uses TRBV28 and TRBJ2-7; 8 bases line up with TRBD1. This CDR3 has 12 amino acids. Germline CDR1 MDHEN, CDR2 SYDVKM. Trimming removed 8 bases from V and 2 bases from J; junction bases left unmatched: 2. CDR3 sequence (DNA): TGTGCCAGCGGGACAGGTACCTACGAGCAGTACTTC. Translation gives CASGTGTYEQYF.